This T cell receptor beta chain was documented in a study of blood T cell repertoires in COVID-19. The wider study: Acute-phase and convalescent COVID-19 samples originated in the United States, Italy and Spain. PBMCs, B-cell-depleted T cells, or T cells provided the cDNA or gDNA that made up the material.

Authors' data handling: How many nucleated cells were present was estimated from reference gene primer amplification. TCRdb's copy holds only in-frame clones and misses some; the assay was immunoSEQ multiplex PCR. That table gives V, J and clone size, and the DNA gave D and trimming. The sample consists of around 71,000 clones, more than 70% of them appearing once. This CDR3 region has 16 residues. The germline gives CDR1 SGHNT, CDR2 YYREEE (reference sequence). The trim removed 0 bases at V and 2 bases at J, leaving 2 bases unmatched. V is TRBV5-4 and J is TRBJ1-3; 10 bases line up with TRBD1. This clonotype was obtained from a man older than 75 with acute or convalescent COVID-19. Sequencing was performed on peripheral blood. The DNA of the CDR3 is TGTGCCAGCAGCTTGGCCGGACAGGGGGCTGGAAACACCATATATTTT. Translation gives CASSLAGQGAGNTIYF.